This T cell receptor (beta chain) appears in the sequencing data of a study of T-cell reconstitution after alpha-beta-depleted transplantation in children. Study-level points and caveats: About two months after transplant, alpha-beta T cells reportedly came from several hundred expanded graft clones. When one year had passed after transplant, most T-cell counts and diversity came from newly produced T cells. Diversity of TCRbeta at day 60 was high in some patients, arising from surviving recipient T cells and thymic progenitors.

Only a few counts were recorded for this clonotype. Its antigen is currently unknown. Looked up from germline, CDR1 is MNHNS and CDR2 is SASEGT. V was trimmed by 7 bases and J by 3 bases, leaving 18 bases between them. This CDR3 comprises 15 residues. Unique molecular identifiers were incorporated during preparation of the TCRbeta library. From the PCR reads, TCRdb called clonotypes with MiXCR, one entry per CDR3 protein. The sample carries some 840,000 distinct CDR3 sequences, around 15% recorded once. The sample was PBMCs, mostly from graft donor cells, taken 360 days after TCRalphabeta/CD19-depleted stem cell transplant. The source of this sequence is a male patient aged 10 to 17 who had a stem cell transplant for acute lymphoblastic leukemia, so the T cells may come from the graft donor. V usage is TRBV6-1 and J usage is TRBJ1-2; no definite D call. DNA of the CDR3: TGTGCCAGCACCCTATACTGGGGAACTGACTATGGCTACACCTTC. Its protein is CASTLYWGTDYGYTF.